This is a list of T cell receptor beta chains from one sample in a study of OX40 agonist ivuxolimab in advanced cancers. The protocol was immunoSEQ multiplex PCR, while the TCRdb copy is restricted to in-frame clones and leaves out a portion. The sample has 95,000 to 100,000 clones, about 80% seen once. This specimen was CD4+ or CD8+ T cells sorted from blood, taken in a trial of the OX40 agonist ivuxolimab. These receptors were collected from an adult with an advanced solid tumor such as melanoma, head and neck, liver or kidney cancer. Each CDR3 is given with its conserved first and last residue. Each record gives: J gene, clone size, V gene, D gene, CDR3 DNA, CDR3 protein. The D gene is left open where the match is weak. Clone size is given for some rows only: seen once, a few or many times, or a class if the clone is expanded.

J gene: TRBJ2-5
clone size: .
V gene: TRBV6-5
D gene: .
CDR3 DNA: TGTGCCAGCATGAAGGTCCTAAAAGAGACCCAGTACTTC
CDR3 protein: CASMKVLKETQYF

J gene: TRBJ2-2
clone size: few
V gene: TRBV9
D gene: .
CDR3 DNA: TGTGCCAGCAGCGTTCGAGGGTTCGCCGGGGAGCTGTTTTTT
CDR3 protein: CASSVRGFAGELFF

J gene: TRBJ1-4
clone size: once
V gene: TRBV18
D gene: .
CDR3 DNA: TGTGCCAGCTCACCAGGGGGTGGAGAAAAACTGTTTTTT
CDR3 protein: CASSPGGGEKLFF

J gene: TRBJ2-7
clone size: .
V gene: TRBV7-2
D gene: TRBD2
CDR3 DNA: TGTGCCAGCAGCCCAGTGGGGGGGTCAGGGCCTACCTACGAGCAGTACTTC
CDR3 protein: CASSPVGGSGPTYEQYF

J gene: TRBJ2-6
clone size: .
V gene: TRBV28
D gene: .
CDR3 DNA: TGTGCCAGCAGAATTGGTGTCACTGGGGCCAACGTCCTGACTTTC
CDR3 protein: CASRIGVTGANVLTF

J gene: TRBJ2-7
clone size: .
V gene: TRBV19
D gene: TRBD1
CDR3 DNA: TGTGCCAGTAGTATGTTTGGGACAGGGGGCAGGGAGCAGTACTTC
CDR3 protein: CASSMFGTGGREQYF

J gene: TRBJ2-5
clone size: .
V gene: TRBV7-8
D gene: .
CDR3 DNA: TGTGCCAGCAGCCCTGTCCAAGAGACCCAGTACTTC
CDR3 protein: CASSPVQETQYF

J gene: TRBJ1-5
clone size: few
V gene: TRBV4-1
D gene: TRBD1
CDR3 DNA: TGCGCCAGCAGCCAGGACACAGGGGGCGTTAGCAATCAGCCCCAGCATTTT
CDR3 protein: CASSQDTGGVSNQPQHF

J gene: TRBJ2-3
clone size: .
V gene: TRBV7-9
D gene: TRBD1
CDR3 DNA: TGTGCCAGCAGCATCCCCTCAGGGGGTGGCACAGATACGCAGTATTTT
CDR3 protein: CASSIPSGGGTDTQYF

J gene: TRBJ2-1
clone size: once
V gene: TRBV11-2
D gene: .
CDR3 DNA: TGTGCCAGCAGCTCCGGGAGCTCCTACAATGAGCAGTTCTTC
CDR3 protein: CASSSGSSYNEQFF

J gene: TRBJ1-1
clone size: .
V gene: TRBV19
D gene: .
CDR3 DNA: TGTGCCAGTAGTATCAAGGCAGGTAACACTGAAGCTTTCTTT
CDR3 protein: CASSIKAGNTEAFF

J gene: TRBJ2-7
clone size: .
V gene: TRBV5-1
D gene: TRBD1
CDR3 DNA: TGCGCCAGCAGCCCCCGGGACAGGGGGAACGAGCAGTACTTC
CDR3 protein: CASSPRDRGNEQYF

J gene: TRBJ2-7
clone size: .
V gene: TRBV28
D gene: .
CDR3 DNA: TGTGCCAGCGGCATAGGGGGTAGCTCCTACGAGCAGTACTTC
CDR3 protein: CASGIGGSSYEQYF

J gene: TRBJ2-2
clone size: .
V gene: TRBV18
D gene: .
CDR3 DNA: TGTGCCAGCTCGCCCTCCGGGACCATCACCGGGGAGCTGTTTTTT
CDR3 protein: CASSPSGTITGELFF

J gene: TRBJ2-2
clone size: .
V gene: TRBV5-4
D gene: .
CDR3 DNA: TGTGCCAGCAGCTCGCAGACAACGACCAACCGGGAGCTGTTTTTT
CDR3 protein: CASSSQTTTNRELFF

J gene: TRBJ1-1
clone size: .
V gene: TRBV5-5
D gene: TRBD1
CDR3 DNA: TGTGCCAGCAGCGGGGGCGACAGGGCACACACTGAAGCTTTCTTT
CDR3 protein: CASSGGDRAHTEAFF

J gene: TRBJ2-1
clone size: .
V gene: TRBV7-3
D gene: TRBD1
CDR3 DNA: TGTGCCAGCAGCCTGGCCGGGACAGGGGCCTACAATGAGCAGTTCTTC
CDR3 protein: CASSLAGTGAYNEQFF

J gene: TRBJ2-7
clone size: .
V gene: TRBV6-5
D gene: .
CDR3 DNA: TGTGCCAGCAGTATTAACCTTTTGTACGAGCAGTACTTC
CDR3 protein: CASSINLLYEQYF

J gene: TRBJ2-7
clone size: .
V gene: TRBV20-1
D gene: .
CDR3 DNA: TGCAGTGCTAGCCCCTCCTACGAGCAGTACTTC
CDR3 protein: CSASPSYEQYF

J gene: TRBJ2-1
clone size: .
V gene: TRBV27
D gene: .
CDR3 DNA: TGTGCCAGCAGTTTAGGAGGGGGAGGAAGACCCAATGAGCAGTTCTTC
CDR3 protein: CASSLGGGGRPNEQFF

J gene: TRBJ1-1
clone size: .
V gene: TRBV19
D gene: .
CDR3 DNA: TGTGCCAGTAGGGGCAGACAGTCGAACACTGAAGCTTTCTTT
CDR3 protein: CASRGRQSNTEAFF

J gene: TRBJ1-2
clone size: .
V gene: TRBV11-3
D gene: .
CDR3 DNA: TGTGCCAGCCCCACCATCGGCAGGGGAAGCTATGGCTACACCTTC
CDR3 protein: CASPTIGRGSYGYTF

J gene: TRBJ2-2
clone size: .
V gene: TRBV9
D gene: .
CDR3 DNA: TGTGCCAGCAGCGTAGTCCCAGGTACGAACACCGGGGAGCTGTTTTTT
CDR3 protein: CASSVVPGTNTGELFF

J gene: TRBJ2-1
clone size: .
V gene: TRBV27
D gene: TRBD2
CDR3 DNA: TGTGCCAGCAGTTTGGGCGGGAGCTCCTACAATGAGCAGTTCTTC
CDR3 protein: CASSLGGSSYNEQFF

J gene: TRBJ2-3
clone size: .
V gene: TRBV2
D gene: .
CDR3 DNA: TGTGCCAGCAGTGAAATTAAGGGGGTCGGGGATACGCAGTATTTT
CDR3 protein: CASSEIKGVGDTQYF